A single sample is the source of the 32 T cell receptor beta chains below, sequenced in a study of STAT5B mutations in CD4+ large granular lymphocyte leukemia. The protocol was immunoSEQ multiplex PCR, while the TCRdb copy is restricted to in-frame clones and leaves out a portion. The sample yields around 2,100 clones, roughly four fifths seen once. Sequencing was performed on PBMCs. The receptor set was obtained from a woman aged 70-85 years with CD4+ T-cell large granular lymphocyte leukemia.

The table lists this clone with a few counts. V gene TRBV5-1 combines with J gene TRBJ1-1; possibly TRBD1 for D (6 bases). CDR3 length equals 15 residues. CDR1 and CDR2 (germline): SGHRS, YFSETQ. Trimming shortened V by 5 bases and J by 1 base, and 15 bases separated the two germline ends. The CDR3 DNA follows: TGCGCCAGCAGAACAGGGCAAAATTGGAACACTGAAGCTTTCTTT. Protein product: CASRTGQNWNTEAFF. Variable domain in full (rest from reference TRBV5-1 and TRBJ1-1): KAGVTQTPRYLIKTRGQQVTLSCSPISGHRSVSWYQQTPGQGLQFLFEYFSETQRNKGNFPGRFSGRQFSNSRSEMNVSTLELGDSALYLCASRTGQNWNTEAFFGQGTRLTVV.

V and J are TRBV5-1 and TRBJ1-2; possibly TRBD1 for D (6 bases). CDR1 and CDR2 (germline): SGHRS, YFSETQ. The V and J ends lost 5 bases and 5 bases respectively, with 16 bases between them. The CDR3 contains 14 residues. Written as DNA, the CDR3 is TGCGCCAGCAGTTACGGACAGTCAATTTATGGCTACACCTTC. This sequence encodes CASSYGQSIYGYTF.

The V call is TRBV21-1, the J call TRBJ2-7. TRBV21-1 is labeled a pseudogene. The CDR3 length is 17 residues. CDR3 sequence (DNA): TGTGCCAGCAGCAAAGGTGGGGGACCATCTATCGGATACGAGCAGTACTTC. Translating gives CASSKGGGPSIGYEQYF.

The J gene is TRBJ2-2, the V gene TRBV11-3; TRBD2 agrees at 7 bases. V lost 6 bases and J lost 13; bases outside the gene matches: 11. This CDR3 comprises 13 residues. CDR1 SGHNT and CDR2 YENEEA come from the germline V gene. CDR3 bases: TGTGCCAGCAGACCCAGCGGGATCCAATTGCTGTTTTTT. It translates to CASRPSGIQLLFF.

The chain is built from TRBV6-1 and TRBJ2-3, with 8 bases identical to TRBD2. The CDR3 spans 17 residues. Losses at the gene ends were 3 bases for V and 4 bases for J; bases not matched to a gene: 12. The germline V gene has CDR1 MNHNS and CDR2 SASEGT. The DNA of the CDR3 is TGTGCCAGCAGTGACCCCGTTTTCGGCGGGGGGCCAGATACGCAGTATTTT. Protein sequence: CASSDPVFGGGPDTQYF.

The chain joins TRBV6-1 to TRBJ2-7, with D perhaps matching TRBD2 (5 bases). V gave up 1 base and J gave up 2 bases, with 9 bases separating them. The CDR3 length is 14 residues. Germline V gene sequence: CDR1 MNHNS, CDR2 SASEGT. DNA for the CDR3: TGTGCCAGCAGTGAAGGGACTGCAACCTACGAGCAGTACTTC. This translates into CASSEGTATYEQYF.

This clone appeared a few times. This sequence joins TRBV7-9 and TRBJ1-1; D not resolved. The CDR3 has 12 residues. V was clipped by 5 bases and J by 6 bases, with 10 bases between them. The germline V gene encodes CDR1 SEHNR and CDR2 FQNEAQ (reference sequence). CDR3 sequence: CASSRFGSEAFF. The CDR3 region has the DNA TGTGCCAGCAGCCGTTTTGGGTCTGAAGCTTTCTTT.

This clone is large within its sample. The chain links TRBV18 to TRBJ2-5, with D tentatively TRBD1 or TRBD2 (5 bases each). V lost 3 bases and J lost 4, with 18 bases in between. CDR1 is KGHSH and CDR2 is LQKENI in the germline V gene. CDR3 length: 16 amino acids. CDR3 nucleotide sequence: TGTGCCAGCTCACCGTTACTAGAGTGGGGACGAGAGACCCAGTACTTC. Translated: CASSPLLEWGRETQYF.

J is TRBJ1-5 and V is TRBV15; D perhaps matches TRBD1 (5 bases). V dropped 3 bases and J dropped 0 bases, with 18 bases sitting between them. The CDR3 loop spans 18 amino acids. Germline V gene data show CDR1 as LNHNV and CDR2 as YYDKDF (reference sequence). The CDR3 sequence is CATSSPGTSLYSNQPQHF. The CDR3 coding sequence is TGTGCCACCAGCAGCCCCGGGACTAGCCTATATAGCAATCAGCCCCAGCATTTT.

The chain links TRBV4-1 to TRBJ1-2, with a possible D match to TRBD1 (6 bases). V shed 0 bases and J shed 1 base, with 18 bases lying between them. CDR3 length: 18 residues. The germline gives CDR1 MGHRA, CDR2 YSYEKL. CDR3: CASSQDNSGTSVNYGYTF. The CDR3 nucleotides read TGCGCCAGCAGCCAAGATAATTCGGGGACATCGGTTAACTATGGCTACACCTTC.

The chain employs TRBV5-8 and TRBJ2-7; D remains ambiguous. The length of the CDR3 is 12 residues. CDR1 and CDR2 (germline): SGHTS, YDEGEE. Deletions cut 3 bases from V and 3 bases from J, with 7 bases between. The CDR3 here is CASSYANYEQYF. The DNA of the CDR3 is TGTGCCAGCAGCTACGCCAACTACGAGCAGTACTTC.

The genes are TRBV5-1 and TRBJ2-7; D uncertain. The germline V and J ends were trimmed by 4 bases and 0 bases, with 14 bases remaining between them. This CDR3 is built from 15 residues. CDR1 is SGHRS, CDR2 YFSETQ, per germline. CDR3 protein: CASSPRQPYSYEQYF. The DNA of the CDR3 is TGCGCCAGCAGCCCCCGGCAGCCCTACTCCTACGAGCAGTACTTC.

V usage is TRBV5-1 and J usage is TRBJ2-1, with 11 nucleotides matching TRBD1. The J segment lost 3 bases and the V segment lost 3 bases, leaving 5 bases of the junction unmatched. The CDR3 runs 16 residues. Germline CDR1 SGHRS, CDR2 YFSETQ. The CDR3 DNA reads TGCGCCAGCAGCTCTCCGGGACAGGGGGACTACAATGAGCAGTTCTTC. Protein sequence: CASSSPGQGDYNEQFF.

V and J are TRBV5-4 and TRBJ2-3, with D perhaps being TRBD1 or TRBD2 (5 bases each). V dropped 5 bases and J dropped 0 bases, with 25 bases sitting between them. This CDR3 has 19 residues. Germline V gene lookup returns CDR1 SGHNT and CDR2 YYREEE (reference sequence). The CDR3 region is CASSLAGLRARNSTDTQYF. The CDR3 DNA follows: TGTGCCAGCAGTCTTGCGGGTCTCAGGGCCAGAAATAGCACAGATACGCAGTATTTT.

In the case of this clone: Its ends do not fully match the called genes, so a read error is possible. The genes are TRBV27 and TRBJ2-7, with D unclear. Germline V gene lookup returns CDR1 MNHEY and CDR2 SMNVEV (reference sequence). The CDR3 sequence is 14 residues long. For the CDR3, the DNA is TGTGCCAACAGTTTCTCTGGGGTGGTCAACGAGCAGTACTTC. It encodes CANSFSGVVNEQYF.

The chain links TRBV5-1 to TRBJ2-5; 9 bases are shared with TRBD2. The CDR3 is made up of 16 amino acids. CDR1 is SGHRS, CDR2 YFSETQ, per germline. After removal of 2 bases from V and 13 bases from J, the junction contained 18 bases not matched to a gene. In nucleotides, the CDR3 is TGCGCCAGCAGCTTAGAGGGAGCAGGTAGCGGGGGCCCCCTGTACTTC. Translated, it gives CASSLEGAGSGGPLYF. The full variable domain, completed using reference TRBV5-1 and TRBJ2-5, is KAGVTQTPRYLIKTRGQQVTLSCSPISGHRSVSWYQQTPGQGLQFLFEYFSETQRNKGNFPGRFSGRQFSNSRSEMNVSTLELGDSALYLCASSLEGAGSGGPLYFGPGTRLLVL.

In DNA form, the CDR3 reads TGTGCCATCTCACAGGGGGTTCGTGAAAAACTGTTTTTT. As protein: CAISQGVREKLFF. The rearrangement links TRBV6-6 to TRBJ1-4; TRBD1 matches 8 bases. This CDR3 has 13 residues. V was clipped by 10 bases and J by 7 bases; unmatched bases: 8. CDR1 is MNHNY and CDR2 is SVGAGI in the germline V gene (reference sequence).

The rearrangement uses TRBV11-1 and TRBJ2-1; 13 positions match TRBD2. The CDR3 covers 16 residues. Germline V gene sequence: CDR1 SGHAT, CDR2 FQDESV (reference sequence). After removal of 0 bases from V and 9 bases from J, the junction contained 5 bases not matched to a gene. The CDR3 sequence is CASSLALTSGRAEQFF. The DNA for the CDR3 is TGTGCCAGCAGCTTAGCTCTCACTAGCGGGAGGGCTGAGCAGTTCTTC.

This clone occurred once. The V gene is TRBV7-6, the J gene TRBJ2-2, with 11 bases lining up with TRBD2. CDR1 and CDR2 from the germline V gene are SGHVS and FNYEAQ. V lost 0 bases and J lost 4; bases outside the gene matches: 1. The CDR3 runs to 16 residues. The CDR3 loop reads CASSLATSGITGELFF. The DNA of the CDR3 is TGTGCCAGCAGCTTAGCGACTAGCGGGATCACCGGGGAGCTGTTTTTT.

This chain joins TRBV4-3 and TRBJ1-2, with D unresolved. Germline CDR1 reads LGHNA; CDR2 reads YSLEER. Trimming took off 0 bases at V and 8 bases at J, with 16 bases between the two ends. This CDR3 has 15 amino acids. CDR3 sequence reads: CASSQDLSTRRGYTF. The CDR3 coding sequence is TGCGCCAGCAGCCAAGACCTCTCGACACGAAGAGGCTACACCTTC.

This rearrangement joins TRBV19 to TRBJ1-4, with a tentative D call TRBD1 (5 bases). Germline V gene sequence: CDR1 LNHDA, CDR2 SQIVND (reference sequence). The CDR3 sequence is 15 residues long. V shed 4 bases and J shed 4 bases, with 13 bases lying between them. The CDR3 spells CASSTPKGNNEKLFF. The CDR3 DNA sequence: TGTGCCAGTAGTACCCCGAAGGGGAATAATGAAAAACTGTTTTTT.

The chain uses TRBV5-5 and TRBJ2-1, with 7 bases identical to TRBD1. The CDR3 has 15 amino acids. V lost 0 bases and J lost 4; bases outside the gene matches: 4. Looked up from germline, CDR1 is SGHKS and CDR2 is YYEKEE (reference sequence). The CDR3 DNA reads TGTGCCAGCAGCTTGGAGGACAGGTCGTACAATGAGCAGTTCTTC. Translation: CASSLEDRSYNEQFF.

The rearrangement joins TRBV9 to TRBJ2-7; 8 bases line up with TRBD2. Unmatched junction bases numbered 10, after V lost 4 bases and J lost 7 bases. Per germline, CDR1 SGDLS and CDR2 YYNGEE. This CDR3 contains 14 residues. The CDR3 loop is CASSPPRAGGEQYF. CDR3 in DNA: TGTGCCAGCAGCCCCCCCCGTGCGGGGGGAGAGCAGTACTTC.

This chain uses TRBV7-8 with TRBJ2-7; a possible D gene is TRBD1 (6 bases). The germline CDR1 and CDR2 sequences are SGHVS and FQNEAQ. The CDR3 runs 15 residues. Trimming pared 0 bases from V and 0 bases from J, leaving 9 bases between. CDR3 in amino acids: CASSLARRGSYEQYF. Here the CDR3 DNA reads TGTGCCAGCAGCTTAGCGCGCAGGGGCTCCTACGAGCAGTACTTC. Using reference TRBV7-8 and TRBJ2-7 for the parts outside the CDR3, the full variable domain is GAGVSQSPRYKVAKRGQDVALRCDPISGHVSLFWYQQALGQGPEFLTYFQNEAQLDKSGLPSDRFFAERPEGSVSTLKIQRTQQEDSAVYLCASSLARRGSYEQYFGPGTRLTVT.

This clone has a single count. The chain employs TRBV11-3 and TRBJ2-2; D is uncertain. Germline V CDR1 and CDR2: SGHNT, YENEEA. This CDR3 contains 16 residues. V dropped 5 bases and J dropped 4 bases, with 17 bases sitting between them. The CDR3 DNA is TGTGCCAGCAGCCCAATGGCTCTCACGGGCACCGGGGAGCTGTTTTTT. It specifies CASSPMALTGTGELFF.

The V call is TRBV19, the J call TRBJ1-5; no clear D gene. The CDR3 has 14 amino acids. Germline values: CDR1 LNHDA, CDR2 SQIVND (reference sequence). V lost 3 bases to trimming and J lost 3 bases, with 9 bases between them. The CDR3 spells CASSIETDNQPQHF. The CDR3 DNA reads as TGTGCCAGTAGTATCGAAACAGACAATCAGCCCCAGCATTTT. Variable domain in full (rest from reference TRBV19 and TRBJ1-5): DGGITQSPKYLFRKEGQNVTLSCEQNLNHDAMYWYRQDPGQGLRLIYYSQIVNDFQKGDIAEGYSVSREKKESFPLTVTSAQKNPTAFYLCASSIETDNQPQHFGDGTRLSIL.

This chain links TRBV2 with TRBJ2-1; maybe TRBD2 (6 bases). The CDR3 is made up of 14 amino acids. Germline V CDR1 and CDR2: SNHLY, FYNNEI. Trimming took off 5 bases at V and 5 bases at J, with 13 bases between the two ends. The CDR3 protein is CASSFTGTDNEQFF. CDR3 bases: TGTGCCAGCAGTTTCACCGGGACTGACAATGAGCAGTTCTTC.

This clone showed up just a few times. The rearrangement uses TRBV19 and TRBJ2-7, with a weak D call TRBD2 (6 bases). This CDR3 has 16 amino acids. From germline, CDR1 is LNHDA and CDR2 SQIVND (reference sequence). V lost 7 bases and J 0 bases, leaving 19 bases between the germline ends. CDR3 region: CASNPRASASSYEQYF. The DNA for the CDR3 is TGTGCCAGTAACCCCAGGGCTAGCGCGAGCTCCTACGAGCAGTACTTC.

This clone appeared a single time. This CDR3 is CASSYGGAEVEKLFF. Here the CDR3 DNA reads TGTGCCAGCAGTTACGGGGGGGCGGAGGTTGAAAAACTGTTTTTT. The chain couples TRBV28 to TRBJ1-4; D may be TRBD1 (6 bases). V was pared by 4 bases and J by 7 bases, with 16 bases between. The germline V gene has CDR1 MDHEN and CDR2 SYDVKM. CDR3 size: 15 residues. The variable domain in full, with the rest retrieved from reference TRBV28 and TRBJ1-4, is DVKVTQSSRYLVKRTGEKVFLECVQDMDHENMFWYRQDPGLGLRLIYFSYDVKMKEKGDIPEGYSVSREKKERFSLILESASTNQTSMYLCASSYGGAEVEKLFFGSGTQLSVL.

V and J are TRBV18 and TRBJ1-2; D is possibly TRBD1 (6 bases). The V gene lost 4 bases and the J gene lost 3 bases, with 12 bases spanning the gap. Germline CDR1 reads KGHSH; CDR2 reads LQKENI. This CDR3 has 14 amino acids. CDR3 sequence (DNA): TGTGCCAGCTCACTCAACAGGGACGACTATGGCTACACCTTC. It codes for CASSLNRDDYGYTF.

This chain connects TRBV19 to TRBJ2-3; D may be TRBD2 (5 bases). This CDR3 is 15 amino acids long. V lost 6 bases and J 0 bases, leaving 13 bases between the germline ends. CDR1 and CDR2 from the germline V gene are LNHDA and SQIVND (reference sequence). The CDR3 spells CASRPAERSTDTQYF. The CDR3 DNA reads TGTGCCAGTAGGCCGGCAGAGCGGAGCACAGATACGCAGTATTTT.

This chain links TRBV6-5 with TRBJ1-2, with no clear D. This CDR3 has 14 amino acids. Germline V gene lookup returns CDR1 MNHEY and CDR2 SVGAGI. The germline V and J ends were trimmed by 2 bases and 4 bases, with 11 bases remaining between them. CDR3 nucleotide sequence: TGTGCCAGCAGTTACGCCCCCCCCGCCTATGGCTACACCTTC. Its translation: CASSYAPPAYGYTF.